This T cell receptor (beta chain) was identified in a study of cytomegalovirus exposure and HLA in healthy donors. Study-level background: An early release of data contained 75 million to 100 million unique TCRs, which came from HLA-typed donors.

Use of 60 Vbeta and 13 Jbeta primers characterized the PCR. The protocol was immunoSEQ multiplex PCR, while the TCRdb copy is restricted to in-frame clones and leaves out a portion. Of about 190,000 clones listed, approximately 78% are singletons. The sequence was collected from a woman between 18 and 29 years old in good health and CMV-seronegative. The specimen was PBMCs.

In DNA, the CDR3 is TGTGCCAGCAGCGTAGCGGGACTAGCGACTAGCACAGATACGCAGTATTTT. This gives the protein CASSVAGLATSTDTQYF. The V gene is TRBV9, the J gene TRBJ2-3; 10 bases map to TRBD2. J lost 0 bases, V lost 0 bases, and 4 bases had no gene match. This CDR3 comprises 17 residues. Germline V gene lookup returns CDR1 SGDLS and CDR2 YYNGEE.